The 16 T cell receptor beta chains given below trace back to one sample, sequenced in a study of OX40 agonist ivuxolimab in advanced cancers. Repertoires were generated with immunoSEQ multiplex PCR, while TCRdb's copy carries only in-frame clones and drops some. The table has more than 80,000 clones, about 90% seen once. Sequencing used CD4+ or CD8+ T cells sorted from blood, obtained in a trial of the OX40 agonist ivuxolimab. These receptor sequences come from an adult with an advanced solid tumor such as melanoma, head and neck, liver or kidney cancer.

The chain links TRBV19 to TRBJ1-2; no clear D. Trimming left V 2 bases short and J 8 bases short, with 15 bases between. The V gene's germline CDR1 is LNHDA and CDR2 SQIVND (reference sequence). The CDR3 length is 14 residues. CDR3 bases: TGTGCCAGTAGTATACAGCGGGAGAGTGGGGGCTACACCTTC. Its protein product is CASSIQRESGGYTF.

The V call is TRBV5-4, the J call TRBJ2-1, with D perhaps TRBD2 (6 bases). V was pared by 4 bases and J by 2 bases, with 13 bases between. CDR3 size: 15 residues. The germline CDR1 and CDR2 sequences are SGHNT and YYREEE (reference sequence). Here the CDR3 DNA reads TGTGCCAGCAGCCAGAGACTAGACGCCTACAATGAGCAGTTCTTC. Translation gives CASSQRLDAYNEQFF.

This chain links TRBV28 with TRBJ2-3; D perhaps matches TRBD1 (5 bases). The germline V gene encodes CDR1 MDHEN and CDR2 SYDVKM. The CDR3 is 15 residues long. The V end was cut by 2 bases, the J end by 1 base, with 10 bases between. The CDR3 sequence is CASSLQGPGTDTQYF. DNA for the CDR3: TGTGCCAGCAGTTTACAGGGTCCCGGCACAGATACGCAGTATTTT.

This rearrangement joins TRBV28 to TRBJ2-5; D may be TRBD2 (6 bases). Trimming cost V 6 bases and J 5 bases, with 13 bases left between them. The CDR3 totals 13 residues. The germline CDR1 and CDR2 sequences are MDHEN and SYDVKM. CDR3 loop: CASSPAGMETQYF. In DNA form, the CDR3 reads TGTGCCAGCAGCCCTGCGGGAATGGAGACCCAGTACTTC.

The chain combines TRBV30 with TRBJ2-1; TRBD1 might be the D (5 bases). Per germline, CDR1 GTSNPN and CDR2 SVGIG (reference sequence). CDR3 length: 16 residues. V shed 1 base and J shed 4 bases, with 17 bases lying between them. CDR3 bases: TGTGCCTGGAGTGAATTCTGGGGAAGGGGTTACAATGAGCAGTTCTTC. It translates to CAWSEFWGRGYNEQFF.

This rearrangement joins TRBV11-1 to TRBJ2-1, with 11 bases identical to TRBD2. Germline loops: CDR1 SGHAT, CDR2 FQDESV (reference sequence). The CDR3 has 13 residues. Trimming at V came to 5 bases and at J to 15 bases, leaving 9 bases not matched to a gene. Here the CDR3 reads CASSPGLAGDLFF. The CDR3 bases are TGTGCCAGCAGCCCAGGACTAGCGGGCGACCTGTTCTTC.

V usage is TRBV5-1 and J usage is TRBJ2-2; 9 positions agree with TRBD1. Germline V gene lookup returns CDR1 SGHRS and CDR2 YFSETQ. Trimming removed 4 bases from V and 5 bases from J; junction bases left unmatched: 9. The CDR3 loop spans 16 amino acids. The CDR3 loop is CASSAQGAIGTGELFF. CDR3 nucleotide sequence: TGCGCCAGCAGCGCACAGGGGGCGATTGGGACCGGGGAGCTGTTTTTT.

The chain joins TRBV30 to TRBJ2-2; D is perhaps TRBD2 (6 bases). V lost 3 bases and J 4 bases, leaving 9 bases between the germline ends. CDR3 length: 13 amino acids. CDR1 and CDR2 from the germline V gene are GTSNPN and SVGIG (reference sequence). Here the CDR3 reads CAWRRERTGELFF. Here the CDR3 DNA reads TGTGCCTGGAGACGGGAGCGCACCGGGGAGCTGTTTTTT.

V usage is TRBV6-5 and J usage is TRBJ1-2; 9 nucleotides align to TRBD1. CDR3 length: 15 amino acids. Trimming cost V 0 bases and J 6 bases; bases outside gene matches: 5. CDR1 is MNHEY and CDR2 is SVGAGI in the germline V gene. The CDR3 spells CASSYSGTGSDGYTF. The CDR3 DNA reads TGTGCCAGCAGTTACTCCGGGACAGGGTCTGATGGCTACACCTTC.

This chain connects TRBV5-1 to TRBJ2-7; 9 bases fit TRBD2. Germline V gene sequence: CDR1 SGHRS, CDR2 YFSETQ. The length of the CDR3 is 14 residues. J gave up 1 base and V 5 bases, and 4 bases lay outside the gene matches. CDR3 amino acids: CASRSSGSSYEQYF. Written as DNA, the CDR3 is TGCGCCAGCAGGAGTAGCGGGAGTTCCTACGAGCAGTACTTC.

V usage is TRBV18 and J usage is TRBJ2-7, with 8 bases aligning to TRBD1. CDR3 length: 14 amino acids. Trimming took 6 bases from V and 1 from J; bases not matched to a gene: 5. CDR1 and CDR2 (germline): KGHSH, LQKENI. As DNA, the CDR3 is TGTGCCAGCTCCCCTGACAGGGGATCCTACGAGCAGTACTTC. Protein sequence: CASSPDRGSYEQYF.

This chain joins TRBV9 and TRBJ2-7, with D perhaps TRBD2 (5 bases). V was cut by 4 bases and J by 5 bases, with 19 bases left in between. This CDR3 has 15 residues. Germline V gives CDR1 SGDLS, CDR2 YYNGEE. CDR3 DNA sequence: TGTGCCAGCAGCTCAGATCCCCCGGGGAGCCACGAGCAGTACTTC. Translating it yields CASSSDPPGSHEQYF.

In this sample, this clone turned up a few times. V and J are TRBV5-1 and TRBJ1-1; 8 bases are shared with TRBD1. CDR3 length equals 14 residues. The germline CDR1 and CDR2 sequences are SGHRS and YFSETQ. V was clipped by 3 bases and J by 3 bases; unmatched bases: 4. The CDR3 spells CASSSDREYTEAFF. DNA for the CDR3: TGCGCCAGCAGCTCGGACAGGGAGTACACTGAAGCTTTCTTT.

On this clone itself: One end of the junction fails to match germline, which may point to a read error. The chain joins TRBV28 to TRBJ1-5, with TRBD1 as a possible D gene (5 bases). CDR3 length: 11 residues. Germline V gene data show CDR1 as MDHEN and CDR2 as SYDVKM. CDR3 in amino acids: CASRGGQSQHF. CDR3 nucleotides: TGTGCCTCACGGGGGGGTCAGTCCCAGCATTTT.

CDR3 in DNA: TGTGCCACCAGCACTAGCCCGGCAGGGCCCCAGCATTTT. It yields the protein CATSTSPAGPQHF. The chain has TRBV15 and TRBJ1-5; D uncertain. The V end was cut by 4 bases, the J end by 9 bases, with 13 bases between. Germline V CDR1 and CDR2: LNHNV, YYDKDF (reference sequence). The CDR3 runs 13 residues.

Here the CDR3 reads CAIRGQLNTEAFF. CDR3 DNA sequence: TGTGCCATCAGGGGGCAGTTGAACACTGAAGCTTTCTTT. The rearrangement joins TRBV10-3 to TRBJ1-1, with a weak D call TRBD1 (5 bases). The germline CDR1 and CDR2 sequences are ENHRY and SYGVKD. CDR3 length: 13 amino acids. Between the trimmed V and J ends, which lost 6 bases and 0 bases, there was a span of 8 bases.